This T cell receptor (beta chain) was profiled in a study of PD-1 blockade in classical Hodgkin lymphoma. Study-wide results and caveats: By cycle point C4D1, TCR diversity had risen significantly in CD4+ cells (but not CD8+ cells).

The CDR3 spans 13 residues. Looked up from germline, CDR1 is MNHEY and CDR2 is SVGAGI. The V and J ends lost 6 bases and 1 base respectively, with 10 bases between them. This clone was detected once. No antigen is known for it. Assay: immunoSEQ multiplex PCR; the TCRdb copy retains only in-frame clones and omits some. The top ten hold around 6.6% of the sample, which has 100,000 or so clones, around 89% seen once. There was relapse after autologous stem cell transplantation in every patient, and there was variation in brentuximab vedotin exposure. Source: peripheral blood mononuclear cells (PBMCs), taken before the second cycle of nivolumab. This TCR was recovered from a human donor with classical Hodgkin lymphoma. This chain joins TRBV6-5 and TRBJ2-7, with D perhaps matching TRBD1 (5 bases). CDR3 bases: TGTGCCAGCAGGGGCGGACAATCCTACGAGCAGTACTTC. It translates to CASRGGQSYEQYF.